A single sample gave rise to the 9 T cell receptor beta chains below, sequenced in a study of neurological immune-mediated disorders (dated by TCRdb to the late 2010s). The intended sense of this specimen's time point label: technical triplicate 2. The protocol used for the library was 5' RACE. TCRdb records Illumina HiSeq 2500 as the sequencer. Clones were called with MiXCR by TCRdb after fastp trimmed the public reads at Q25, and only in-frame beta chains were retained. Entries that share a CDR3 protein sequence are merged under the most common genes and DNA. The sample data list under 65,000 distinct CDR3 sequences, and around 24% of these were observed just once. Of the sample, about 4.5% is held by the ten largest clones. What was sequenced was PBMCs. These TCRs come from a man aged 60 to 75 with HTLV-1-associated myelopathy (HAM/TSP).

The chain employs TRBV29-1 and TRBJ2-3; no clear D. There are 13 residues in the CDR3. Trimming shortened V by 5 bases and J by 6 bases, and 15 bases separated the two germline ends. Germline CDR1 is SQVTM and CDR2 is ANQGSEA. CDR3 sequence (DNA): TGCAGCGTTCCCAAACCGTCACCGGATACGCAGTATTTT. Its protein product is CSVPKPSPDTQYF.

This clonotype was recorded many times. The chain joins TRBV5-1 to TRBJ2-3, with 7 bases aligning to TRBD1. The CDR3 length is 15 residues. Trimming at V came to 1 base and at J to 0 bases, leaving 2 bases not matched to a gene. Germline CDR1 SGHRS, CDR2 YFSETQ. The CDR3 reads CASSLRTGSTDTQYF. CDR3 in DNA: TGCGCCAGCAGCTTGCGGACAGGCAGCACAGATACGCAGTATTTT.

This clonotype occurred many times. This sequence joins TRBV7-9 and TRBJ2-7, with D perhaps TRBD1 (5 bases). Per germline, CDR1 SEHNR and CDR2 FQNEAQ (reference sequence). V was trimmed by 5 bases and J by 5 bases, leaving 7 bases between them. There are 11 residues in the CDR3. The CDR3 DNA follows: TGTGCCAGCAGCCAGGGCGACGAGCAGTACTTC. Its protein product is CASSQGDEQYF.

This clonotype was seen only a few times. The CDR3, as DNA: TGTGCCAGCAGTGAGCTCGTCGGTTCTGGAAACACCATATATTTT. Translation gives CASSELVGSGNTIYF. This sequence joins TRBV5-4 and TRBJ1-3; D remains unclear. Trimming cost V 5 bases and J 1 base, with 13 bases left between them. CDR1 and CDR2 (germline): SGHNT, YYREEE (reference sequence). This CDR3 spans 15 amino acids.

The V gene is TRBV5-1, the J gene TRBJ2-2, with D perhaps matching TRBD1 (6 bases). CDR1 and CDR2 from the germline V gene are SGHRS and YFSETQ. The CDR3 contains 16 residues. Trimming took off 0 bases at V and 1 base at J, with 10 bases between the two ends. The CDR3 sequence: CASSLAPTGNTGELFF. The CDR3 DNA reads as TGCGCCAGCAGCTTGGCCCCGACAGGGAACACCGGGGAGCTGTTTTTT.

Many counts were recorded for this clonotype. The chain has TRBV2 and TRBJ1-6, with a weak D call TRBD1 (5 bases). V was cut by 5 bases and J by 7 bases, with 12 bases left in between. This CDR3 region has 14 residues. Germline V gene data show CDR1 as SNHLY and CDR2 as FYNNEI. In DNA form, the CDR3 reads TGTGCCAGCAGTAAAGGAGGGGAGAATTCACCCCTCCACTTT. This sequence encodes CASSKGGENSPLHF.

This clonotype was counted between two and nine times. This rearrangement joins TRBV5-5 to TRBJ1-1; the D is unclear. CDR3 length: 14 amino acids. Trimming pared 4 bases from V and 5 bases from J, leaving 15 bases between. From germline, CDR1 is SGHKS and CDR2 YYEKEE (reference sequence). The CDR3 here is CASSPPGLSTEAFF. The CDR3 DNA sequence: TGTGCCAGCAGCCCCCCGGGGTTATCGACTGAAGCTTTCTTT.

The V call is TRBV20-1, the J call TRBJ2-1; 7 bases line up with TRBD1. This CDR3 contains 12 residues. CDR1 is DFQATT and CDR2 is SNEGSKA in the germline V gene (reference sequence). J gave up 13 bases and V 5 bases, and 11 bases lay outside the gene matches. The CDR3 DNA follows: TGCAGTGCTCCCGTCGGGACAGCTCCTCAGTTCTTC. This encodes CSAPVGTAPQFF.

Ten or more counts support this clonotype. J is TRBJ1-5 and V is TRBV7-6, with D hard to call. V gave up 1 base and J gave up 4 bases, with 23 bases separating them. Looked up from germline, CDR1 is SGHVS and CDR2 is FNYEAQ. CDR3 length equals 19 residues. The CDR3 reads CASSLGVIGEGRRNQPQHF. The CDR3 DNA reads TGTGCCAGCAGCTTAGGGGTAATCGGGGAAGGGAGACGGAATCAGCCCCAGCATTTT. Looking up the rest from reference TRBV7-6 and TRBJ1-5 gives the full variable domain: GAGVSQSPRYKVTKRGQDVALRCDPISGHVSLYWYRQALGQGPEFLTYFNYEAQQDKSGLPNDRFSAERPEGSISTLTIQRTEQRDSAMYRCASSLGVIGEGRRNQPQHFGDGTRLSIL.